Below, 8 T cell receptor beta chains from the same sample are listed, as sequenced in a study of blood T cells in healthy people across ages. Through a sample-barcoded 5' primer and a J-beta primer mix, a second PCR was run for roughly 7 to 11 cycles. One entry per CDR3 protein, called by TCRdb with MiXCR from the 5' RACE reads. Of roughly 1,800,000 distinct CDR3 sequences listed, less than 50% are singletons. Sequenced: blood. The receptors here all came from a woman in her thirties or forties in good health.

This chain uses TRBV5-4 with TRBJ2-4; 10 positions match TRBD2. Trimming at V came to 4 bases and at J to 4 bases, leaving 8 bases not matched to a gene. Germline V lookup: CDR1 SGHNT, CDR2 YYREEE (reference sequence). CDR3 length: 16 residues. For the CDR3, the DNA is TGTGCCAGCAGCGTGTTCCTAGCGGGGGCGAAAAACATTCAGTACTTC. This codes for CASSVFLAGAKNIQYF.

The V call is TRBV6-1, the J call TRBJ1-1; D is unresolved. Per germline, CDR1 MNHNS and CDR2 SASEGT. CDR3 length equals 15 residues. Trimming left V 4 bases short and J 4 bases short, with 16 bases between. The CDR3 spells CASSAPGRTPTEAFF. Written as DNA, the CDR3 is TGTGCCAGCAGTGCCCCGGGCCGAACGCCCACTGAAGCTTTCTTT.

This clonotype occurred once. The CDR3 is CSVPEKNTEAFF. CDR3 DNA: TGCAGCGTGCCGGAGAAGAACACTGAAGCTTTCTTT. This chain joins TRBV29-1 and TRBJ1-1; D unclear. Trimming cost V 6 bases and J 1 base, with 9 bases left between them. Germline V lookup: CDR1 SQVTM, CDR2 ANQGSEA. The CDR3 spans 12 residues.

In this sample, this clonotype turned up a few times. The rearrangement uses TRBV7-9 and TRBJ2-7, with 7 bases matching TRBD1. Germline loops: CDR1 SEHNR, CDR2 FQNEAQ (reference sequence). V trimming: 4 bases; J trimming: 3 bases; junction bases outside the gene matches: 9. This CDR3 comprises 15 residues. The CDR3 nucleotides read TGTGCCAGCAGCTCGGCGAACCGACAGGGCTACGAGCAGTACTTC. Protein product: CASSSANRQGYEQYF.

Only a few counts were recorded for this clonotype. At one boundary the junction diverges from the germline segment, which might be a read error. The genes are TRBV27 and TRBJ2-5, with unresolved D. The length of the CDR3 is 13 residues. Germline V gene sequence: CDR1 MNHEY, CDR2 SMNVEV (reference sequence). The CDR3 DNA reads TGTGCCAGCAGTTTAGGCTCACAAGAGATCCAGTACTTC. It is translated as CASSLGSQEIQYF.

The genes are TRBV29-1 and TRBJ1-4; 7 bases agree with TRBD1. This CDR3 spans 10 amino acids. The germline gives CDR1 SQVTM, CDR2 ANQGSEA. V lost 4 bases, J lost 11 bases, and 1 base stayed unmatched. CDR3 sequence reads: CSVGDSKLFF. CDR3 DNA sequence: TGCAGCGTTGGGGACAGTAAACTGTTTTTT.

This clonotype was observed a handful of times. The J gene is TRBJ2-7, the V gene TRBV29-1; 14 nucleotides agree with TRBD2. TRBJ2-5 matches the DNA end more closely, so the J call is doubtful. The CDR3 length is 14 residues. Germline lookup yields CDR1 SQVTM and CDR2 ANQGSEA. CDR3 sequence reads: CSVRTSGGKETQYF. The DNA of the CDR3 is TGCAGCGTTCGGACTAGCGGGGGGAAAGAGACCCAGTACTTC.

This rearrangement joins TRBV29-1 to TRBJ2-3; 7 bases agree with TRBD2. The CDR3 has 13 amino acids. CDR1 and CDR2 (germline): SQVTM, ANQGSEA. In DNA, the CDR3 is TGCACCACGGGGGGTGGCGGAGCAGATACGCAGTATTTT. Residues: CTTGGGGADTQYF.